This passage covers 8 T cell receptor beta chains from one sample sequenced in a study of monozygotic twins with inflammatory bowel disease (dated by TCRdb to about 2019). To prepare the library, 5' RACE was applied. Sequencing used an Illumina HiSeq 2500. Through TCRdb reprocessing, the reads give one entry per CDR3 protein sequence; DNA is omitted. The sample table records more than 350,000 distinct CDR3 sequences. Clones ranked in the top ten supply more than 2% of the sample. The sequenced sample consisted of blood. These receptors originate from a human donor with ulcerative colitis or Crohn's disease, or a healthy co-twin of an affected twin (not recorded which).

This chain connects TRBV5-6 to TRBJ2-4; TCRdb selects TRBD1, and the lack of DNA leaves this call unchecked. The CDR3 contains 17 residues. CDR1 and CDR2 from the germline V gene are SGHDT and YYEEEE. CDR3 loop: CASSLGATGGAENIQYF.

The V gene is TRBV20-1, the J gene TRBJ1-1. Germline V gene sequence: CDR1 DFQATT, CDR2 SNEGSKA (reference sequence). This CDR3 has 15 amino acids. Here the CDR3 reads CSARDRGAGGDRAFF.

This chain links TRBV3-1 with TRBJ2-6; TCRdb returns TRBD1, unconfirmable since there is no DNA. Germline V CDR1 and CDR2: LGHDT, YNNKEL (reference sequence). The CDR3 has 18 amino acids. The CDR3 region is CASSPPRDKGFGANVLTF.

The V call is TRBV12-3 or TRBV12-4, the J call TRBJ2-1; TCRdb gives TRBD2 as the D gene, but with no DNA this cannot be confirmed. The CDR3 totals 17 residues. The CDR3 protein is CASSLKQGLAGAYEQFF.

The chain is built from TRBV6-2 or TRBV6-3 and TRBJ2-1. This CDR3 spans 16 amino acids. CDR1 and CDR2 from the germline V gene are MNHEY and SVGEGT. CDR3 sequence reads: CASSYLDSGPYNEQFF.

The chain employs TRBV24-1 and TRBJ1-1; checking the TCRdb D call of TRBD1 is not possible without DNA. CDR1 is KGHDR and CDR2 is SFDVKD in the germline V gene. The length of the CDR3 is 14 residues. The chain's CDR3 is CATSDNRGNTEAFF.

The chain links TRBV5-1 to TRBJ2-7; lacking DNA, the TRBD1 call made by TCRdb goes unchecked. This CDR3 contains 15 residues. The germline CDR1 and CDR2 sequences are SGHRS and YFSETQ. CDR3 residues: CASSRSGARDGEQYF.

The chain carries TRBV16 and TRBJ2-7. CDR1 and CDR2 (germline): KGHSY, FQNENV. The CDR3 is 14 residues long. The CDR3 sequence is CASSQPGTRYEQYF.